Reported below is one T cell receptor beta chain. CDR1 and CDR2 (germline): SGDLS, YYNGEE. Deletions cut 3 bases from V and 2 bases from J, with 5 bases between. CDR3 length: 12 amino acids. This sample was taken from a study of cytomegalovirus exposure and HLA in healthy donors. PCR used 60 Vbeta primers and 13 Jbeta primers. Sequencing was performed with immunoSEQ multiplex PCR; in TCRdb, only in-frame clones are kept and a portion is missing. The profile covers about 200,000 clones, with roughly 72% appearing a single time and 1.5% to 2% taken by the ten largest. The chain carries TRBV9 and TRBJ1-2; TRBD1 is a possible D gene (5 bases). This sequence was found in a man in his thirties or forties in good health and CMV-seronegative. The material sequenced was PBMCs. CDR3 protein: CASSGQNYGYTF. Here the CDR3 DNA reads TGTGCCAGCAGCGGACAGAACTATGGCTACACCTTC.